The T cell receptor beta chain described here comes from a study of blood T cells in healthy people across ages. Findings and caveats of the study: Researchers report that TCR beta diversity correlated strongly with naive T cell percentage.

Comments on this clonotype: Its antigen is as yet unknown.

V was cut by 3 bases and J by 11 bases, with 16 bases left in between. Germline assignment: CDR1 SGHAT and CDR2 FQNNGV. The length of the CDR3 is 13 residues. The authors ran a second PCR of roughly 6 to 12 cycles using a sample-barcoded 5' primer and a J-beta primer mix. TCRdb re-derived calls from the 5' RACE reads in MiXCR, one entry per CDR3 protein. Of 1.2 million to 1.5 million distinct CDR3 sequences in the sample, roughly 40% were seen once. This clonotype was sampled from a woman under 30 in good health. The chain recombines TRBV11-2 with TRBJ2-5; D unresolved. The sample taken for sequencing was blood. CDR3 region: CASSFTSYNEQYF. CDR3 nucleotides: TGTGCCAGCAGCTTTACCTCCTACAATGAGCAGTACTTC.